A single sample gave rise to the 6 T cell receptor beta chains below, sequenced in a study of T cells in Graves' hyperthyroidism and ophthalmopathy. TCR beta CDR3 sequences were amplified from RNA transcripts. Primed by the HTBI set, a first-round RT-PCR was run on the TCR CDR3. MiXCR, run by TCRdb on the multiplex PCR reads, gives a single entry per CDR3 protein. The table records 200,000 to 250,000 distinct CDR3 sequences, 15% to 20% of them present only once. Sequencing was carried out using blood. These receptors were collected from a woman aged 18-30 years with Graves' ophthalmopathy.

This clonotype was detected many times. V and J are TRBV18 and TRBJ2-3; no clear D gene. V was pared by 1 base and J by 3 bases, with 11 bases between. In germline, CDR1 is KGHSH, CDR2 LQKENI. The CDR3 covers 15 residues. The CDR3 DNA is TGTGCCAGCTCACCACAAGGCGCCATGACAGATACGCAGTATTTT. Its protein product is CASSPQGAMTDTQYF. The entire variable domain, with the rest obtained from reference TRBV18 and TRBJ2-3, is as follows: NAGVMQNPRHLVRRRGQEARLRCSPMKGHSHVYWYRQLPEEGLKFMVYLQKENIIDESGMPKERFSAEFPKEGPSILRIQQVVRGDSAAYFCASSPQGAMTDTQYFGPGTRLTVL.

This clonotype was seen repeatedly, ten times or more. The CDR3: CSVEEGVTEAFF. CDR3 in DNA: TGCAGCGTTGAAGAGGGGGTCACTGAAGCTTTCTTT. The chain links TRBV29-1 to TRBJ1-1; maybe TRBD1 (5 bases). V was pared by 0 bases and J by 4 bases, with 6 bases between. From germline, CDR1 is SQVTM and CDR2 ANQGSEA. The CDR3 is 12 amino acids. The full variable domain, completed using reference TRBV29-1 and TRBJ1-1, is SAVISQKPSRDICQRGTSLTIQCQVDSQVTMMFWYRQQPGQSLTLIATANQGSEATYESGFVIDKFPISRPNLTFSTLTVSNMSPEDSSIYLCSVEEGVTEAFFGQGTRLTVV.

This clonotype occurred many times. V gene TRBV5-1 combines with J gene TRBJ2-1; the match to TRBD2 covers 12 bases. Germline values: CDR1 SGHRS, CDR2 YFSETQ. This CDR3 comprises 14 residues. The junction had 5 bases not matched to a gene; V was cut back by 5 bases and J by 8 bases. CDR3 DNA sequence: TGCGCCAGCAGGCTAGCGGGAGGGCCTGATGAGCAGTTCTTC. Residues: CASRLAGGPDEQFF.

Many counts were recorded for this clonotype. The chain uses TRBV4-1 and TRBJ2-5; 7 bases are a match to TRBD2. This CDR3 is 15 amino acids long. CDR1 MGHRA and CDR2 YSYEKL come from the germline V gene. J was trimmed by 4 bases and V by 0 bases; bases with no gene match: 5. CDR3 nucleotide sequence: TGCGCCAGCAGCCAAGATATAAGCGGGGTAGAGACCCAGTACTTC. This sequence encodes CASSQDISGVETQYF.

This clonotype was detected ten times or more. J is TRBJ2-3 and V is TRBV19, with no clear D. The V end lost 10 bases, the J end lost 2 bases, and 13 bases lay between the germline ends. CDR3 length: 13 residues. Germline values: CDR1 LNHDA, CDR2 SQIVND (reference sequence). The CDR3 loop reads CATRWFITDTQYF. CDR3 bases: TGTGCCACCAGGTGGTTTATCACAGATACGCAGTATTTT. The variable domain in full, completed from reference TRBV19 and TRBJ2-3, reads DGGITQSPKYLFRKEGQNVTLSCEQNLNHDAMYWYRQDPGQGLRLIYYSQIVNDFQKGDIAEGYSVSREKKESFPLTVTSAQKNPTAFYLCATRWFITDTQYFGPGTRLTVL.

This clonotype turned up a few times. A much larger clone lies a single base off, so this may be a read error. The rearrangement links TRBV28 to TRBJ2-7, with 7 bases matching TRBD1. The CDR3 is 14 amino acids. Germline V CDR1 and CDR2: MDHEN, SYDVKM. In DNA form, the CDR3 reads TGTACCAGCAGTTTAGCCGACAGGGCCTACGAGCAGTACTTC. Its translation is CTSSLADRAYEQYF.